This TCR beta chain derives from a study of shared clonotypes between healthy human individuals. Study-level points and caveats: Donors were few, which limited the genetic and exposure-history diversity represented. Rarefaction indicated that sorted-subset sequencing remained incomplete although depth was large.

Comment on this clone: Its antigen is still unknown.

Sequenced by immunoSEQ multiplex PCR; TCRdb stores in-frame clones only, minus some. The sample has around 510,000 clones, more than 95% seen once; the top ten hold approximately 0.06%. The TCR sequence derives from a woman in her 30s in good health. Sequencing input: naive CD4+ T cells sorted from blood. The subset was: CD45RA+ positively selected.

The CDR3 loop is CAWSISWNEQYF. CDR3 sequence (DNA): TGTGCCTGGAGTATCTCTTGGAACGAGCAGTACTTC. The chain carries TRBV30 and TRBJ2-7; D is unclear. The CDR3 length is 12 residues. Germline CDR1 GTSNPN, CDR2 SVGIG (reference sequence). V was trimmed by 2 bases and J by 5 bases, leaving 10 bases between them.